A single T cell receptor beta chain is shown here with its context. This sample stems from a study of blood T cell repertoires in COVID-19. Study-level background: Sample material is recorded as cDNA or gDNA derived from T cells, B-cell-depleted T cells, or PBMCs.

The germline gives CDR1 SGHRS, CDR2 YFSETQ. The germline V and J ends were trimmed by 4 bases and 4 bases, with 14 bases remaining between them. CDR3 size: 15 residues. Sequencing was performed with immunoSEQ multiplex PCR; in TCRdb, only in-frame clones are kept and a portion is missing. Of 180,000 or so clones in the sample, around 82% were seen once. The sample taken for sequencing was peripheral blood. This rearrangement joins TRBV5-1 to TRBJ2-2; tentative D call: TRBD2 (5 bases). The receptor's source is a human donor with acute or convalescent COVID-19. The donor label of this sample is uncertain. CDR3 bases: TGCGCCAGCAGCGACCCCGGGATCGTCACCGGGGAGCTGTTTTTT. Translated: CASSDPGIVTGELFF.